This is a list of T cell receptor beta chains from one sample in a study of OX40 agonist ivuxolimab in advanced cancers. Data came from immunoSEQ multiplex PCR; TCRdb stores just in-frame clones and leaves some out. The table shows about 34,000 clones, with around 80% occurring only once. This specimen was CD4+ or CD8+ T cells sorted from blood, taken in a trial of the OX40 agonist ivuxolimab. These receptors were obtained from an adult with an advanced solid tumor such as melanoma, head and neck, liver or kidney cancer. Both conserved end residues are part of each CDR3. The order of the fields is J gene, D gene, clone size, V gene, CDR3 DNA, CDR3 protein. The D gene is left open where the match is weak. A clone size is listed for some rows: how often the clone was seen (once, few, many), or a class if it is expanded.

TRBJ2-5,NA,NA,TRBV12-5,TGTGCTAGTGGTTTGACTCCAAGGACCCAGTACTTC,CASGLTPRTQYF
TRBJ2-2,NA,NA,TRBV5-1,TGCGCCTCCACGACTTCTCCGGCGAACACCGGGGAGCTGTTTTTT,CASTTSPANTGELFF
TRBJ2-1,TRBD1,NA,TRBV14,TGTGCCAGCAGCCAAGATCGTGGACAGGGGGTGCACAATGAGCAGTTCTTC,CASSQDRGQGVHNEQFF
TRBJ1-1,NA,NA,TRBV16,TGTGCCAGCAGCCAATCGTTGACTGGGGGAGAAACTGAAGCTTTCTTT,CASSQSLTGGETEAFF
TRBJ2-7,NA,once,TRBV19,TGTGCCAGTAGTATACCCCCACGGACAGCCGGATCCTACGAGCAGTACTTC,CASSIPPRTAGSYEQYF
TRBJ1-1,NA,few,TRBV5-1,TGCGCCAGCAGCTTTGGGTCGTCGGGGGCGCAAACTGAAGCTTTCTTT,CASSFGSSGAQTEAFF
TRBJ2-5,NA,NA,TRBV6-1,TGTGCCAGCAGTGAGAGACAAGAGACCCAGTACTTC,CASSERQETQYF
TRBJ1-2,NA,NA,TRBV10-2,TGCGCCAGCAGTGAAAGGCCTAACTATGGCTACACCTTC,CASSERPNYGYTF
TRBJ2-5,TRBD1,NA,TRBV10-2,TGCGCCAGCAGGTTGGGACAGGGTGAAGAGACCCAGTACTTC,CASRLGQGEETQYF
TRBJ1-2,NA,NA,TRBV19,TGTGCCAGTACCGCGGACGGAATTAACTATGGCTACACCTTC,CASTADGINYGYTF